This T cell receptor beta chain was captured by sequencing in a study of blood T cell repertoires in COVID-19. Study context: Material from acute and convalescent COVID-19 was sourced from the United States, Italy and Spain. Nucleic acid was either cDNA or gDNA, and it came from T cells, B-cell-depleted T cells, or PBMCs.

The assay was immunoSEQ multiplex PCR, and TCRdb's table has in-frame clones only and misses some. The table has a few hundred thousand clones, about nine tenths seen once; the top ten hold about 2.5%. The CDR3 extends over 17 amino acids. It was during active infection that Seattle patients were enrolled and then longitudinally followed. This receptor was obtained from a person aged 18-29 years with COVID-19, enrolled during active disease. The genes are TRBV21-1 and TRBJ2-1; the table calls TRBD2, which could not be checked here. TRBV21-1 corresponds to a pseudogene. The sequencing input was peripheral blood. CDR3 DNA: TGTGCCACCCCCCCCGCGTTACCGGGACTAGCGAATAATGAGCAGTTCTTC. It specifies CATPPALPGLANNEQFF.